The 17 T cell receptor beta chains below come from one sample, sequenced in a study of shared clonotypes between healthy human individuals. The naive CD8 subset, CD45RO-negative cells positively selected for CCR7, excluded terminally differentiated effector memory CD45RA+ cells. TCRdb's copy holds only in-frame clones and misses some; the assay was immunoSEQ multiplex PCR. Of millions of clones listed, approximately 94% were seen once; the top ten hold over 1.5%. The source material was naive CD8+ T cells from PBMCs. Receptors were obtained from a man younger than 30 in good health. Some clones in this sample may be carry-over from other donors' samples.

The J gene is TRBJ1-5, the V gene TRBV28; possibly TRBD1 for D (5 bases). Germline lookup yields CDR1 MDHEN and CDR2 SYDVKM. V was clipped by 5 bases and J by 0 bases, with 11 bases between them. The CDR3 runs 15 residues. In DNA, the CDR3 is TGTGCCAGCAGTAGTTTTGGGACTAGCAATCAGCCCCAGCATTTT. This codes for CASSSFGTSNQPQHF.

This chain uses TRBV27 with TRBJ1-2, with a tentative D call TRBD1 (6 bases). The germline V and J ends were trimmed by 5 bases and 1 base, with 11 bases remaining between them. The CDR3 is made up of 14 amino acids. Germline V gene sequence: CDR1 MNHEY, CDR2 SMNVEV (reference sequence). CDR3 sequence (DNA): TGTGCCAGCAGTCCCGGACAGCTTAACTATGGCTACACCTTC. This codes for CASSPGQLNYGYTF.

This clone was seen a few times. The V gene is TRBV4-2, the J gene TRBJ2-7, with TRBD2 identical over 7 bases. Germline lookup yields CDR1 LGHNA and CDR2 YNFKEQ. This CDR3 spans 15 amino acids. J was trimmed by 1 base and V by 1 base; bases with no gene match: 4. The CDR3 DNA is TGTGCCAGCAGCCAAGGGGCGGGAGTTTCCTACGAGCAGTACTTC. Its protein is CASSQGAGVSYEQYF.

The V gene is TRBV6-5, the J gene TRBJ2-3, with 7 bases aligning to TRBD2. J lost 3 bases, V lost 3 bases, and 6 bases had no gene match. The V gene's germline CDR1 is MNHEY and CDR2 SVGAGI. The CDR3 is 15 residues long. DNA of the CDR3: TGTGCCAGCAGTTATGCTAGCGGCCGGACAGATACGCAGTATTTT. Residues: CASSYASGRTDTQYF.

The chain joins TRBV13 to TRBJ2-7; D ambiguous. In germline, CDR1 is PRHDT, CDR2 FYEKMQ (reference sequence). The V gene lost 5 bases and the J gene lost 3 bases, with 14 bases spanning the gap. CDR3 length: 14 residues. The CDR3 reads CASSPRNSYYEQYF. Written as DNA, the CDR3 is TGTGCCAGCAGCCCTAGAAATTCCTACTACGAGCAGTACTTC. Complete variable domain (other parts from reference TRBV13 and TRBJ2-7): AAGVIQSPRHLIKEKRETATLKCYPIPRHDTVYWYQQGPGQDPQFLISFYEKMQSDKGSIPDRFSAQQFSDYHSELNMSSLELGDSALYFCASSPRNSYYEQYFGPGTRLTVT.

This rearrangement joins TRBV6-5 to TRBJ1-5; 8 bases fit TRBD1. The CDR3 extends over 15 amino acids. Germline CDR1 reads MNHEY; CDR2 reads SVGAGI. The trim removed 6 bases at V and 3 bases at J, leaving 7 bases unmatched. CDR3 protein: CASSQTGEANQPQHF. The CDR3, as DNA: TGTGCCAGCAGCCAGACAGGGGAGGCCAATCAGCCCCAGCATTTT.

The rearrangement links TRBV7-9 to TRBJ2-7; weak D call: TRBD1 (6 bases). V lost 4 bases and J 2 bases, leaving 15 bases between the germline ends. Germline assignment: CDR1 SEHNR and CDR2 FQNEAQ (reference sequence). CDR3 size: 15 residues. Here the CDR3 DNA reads TGTGCCAGCAGCTACCCGGGACAATCCCCCTACGAGCAGTACTTC. Residues: CASSYPGQSPYEQYF.

The chain employs TRBV28 and TRBJ1-1; D gene unclear. Looked up from germline, CDR1 is MDHEN and CDR2 is SYDVKM. This CDR3 has 14 amino acids. V lost 6 bases to trimming and J lost 5 bases, with 16 bases between them. The CDR3 loop is CASSTRFWGTEAFF. The CDR3 DNA sequence: TGTGCCAGCAGCACTCGGTTCTGGGGTACTGAAGCTTTCTTT.

The chain links TRBV10-3 to TRBJ2-4; possible D gene TRBD2, 5 bases. Deletions cut 3 bases from V and 1 base from J, with 13 bases between. Germline values: CDR1 ENHRY, CDR2 SYGVKD. The CDR3 contains 16 residues. CDR3 nucleotides: TGTGCCATCAGTGAATCGGGGAAAAACGCCAAAAACATTCAGTACTTC. Its protein is CAISESGKNAKNIQYF.

V usage is TRBV27 and J usage is TRBJ2-7; 9 bases map to TRBD1. Germline lookup yields CDR1 MNHEY and CDR2 SMNVEV (reference sequence). The CDR3 extends over 14 amino acids. Trimming removed 2 bases from V and 4 bases from J; junction bases left unmatched: 3. The CDR3: CASSLRTGVYEQYF. The CDR3 DNA sequence: TGTGCCAGCAGTTTACGGACAGGGGTATACGAGCAGTACTTC.

The chain joins TRBV9 to TRBJ1-2, with D possibly matching TRBD1 (5 bases). The length of the CDR3 is 15 residues. Trimming stripped 3 bases from V and 4 bases from J, with 16 bases between. In germline, CDR1 is SGDLS, CDR2 YYNGEE. CDR3 residues: CASSGRDPPSYGYTF. The CDR3 DNA reads TGTGCCAGCAGCGGCAGGGACCCTCCTTCCTATGGCTACACCTTC.

The CDR3 DNA reads as TGTGCCAGCAGCGGGCTAGAGGGGGATAGAGCCTACGAGCAGTACTTC. Translation gives CASSGLEGDRAYEQYF. The J gene is TRBJ2-7, the V gene TRBV9; a possible D gene is TRBD1 (6 bases). Germline V gives CDR1 SGDLS, CDR2 YYNGEE. The V and J ends lost 3 bases and 2 bases respectively, with 18 bases between them. This CDR3 comprises 16 residues.

The CDR3 sequence is CASSTNRPSETQYF. CDR3 sequence (DNA): TGCGCCAGCAGCACCAACAGGCCCAGCGAGACCCAGTACTTC. The chain carries TRBV4-1 and TRBJ2-5, with D possibly TRBD1 on 5 matching bases. V gave up 5 bases and J gave up 5 bases, with 15 bases separating them. This CDR3 comprises 14 residues. The V gene's germline CDR1 is MGHRA and CDR2 YSYEKL.

The V and J genes are TRBV9 and TRBJ2-2; D is perhaps TRBD2 (5 bases). The CDR3 loop spans 13 amino acids. CDR1 is SGDLS, CDR2 YYNGEE, per germline. Trimming cost V 2 bases and J 6 bases, with 8 bases left between them. CDR3 DNA: TGTGCCAGCAGCGTGAGGGTGTCCGGGGAGCTGTTTTTT. Translated: CASSVRVSGELFF.

The chain employs TRBV15 and TRBJ2-5; perhaps TRBD2 as D (6 bases). Germline V lookup: CDR1 LNHNV, CDR2 YYDKDF (reference sequence). V was trimmed by 5 bases and J by 8 bases, leaving 15 bases between them. The CDR3 loop spans 13 amino acids. The CDR3 DNA sequence: TGTGCCACCAGCCGGGAGTCCCGAGGAACCCAGTACTTC. As protein: CATSRESRGTQYF. The variable domain in full, with the rest retrieved from reference TRBV15 and TRBJ2-5, is DAMVIQNPRYQVTQFGKPVTLSCSQTLNHNVMYWYQQKSSQAPKLLFHYYDKDFNNEADTPDNFQSRRPNTSFCFLDIRSPGLGDTAMYLCATSRESRGTQYFGPGTRLLVL.

The rearrangement joins TRBV27 to TRBJ1-2, with no clear D. This CDR3 is built from 15 residues. Germline CDR1 and CDR2: MNHEY and SMNVEV (reference sequence). The V gene lost 5 bases and the J gene lost 4 bases, with 17 bases spanning the gap. The CDR3 DNA reads TGTGCCAGCAGTATTAAATGGTCCGGGGTCTATGGCTACACCTTC. Protein sequence: CASSIKWSGVYGYTF.

The J gene is TRBJ2-7, the V gene TRBV9, with D maybe TRBD2 (5 bases). The CDR3 sequence is 14 residues long. Between the trimmed V and J ends, which lost 3 bases and 3 bases, there was a span of 13 bases. Germline V gives CDR1 SGDLS, CDR2 YYNGEE. The CDR3, as DNA: TGTGCCAGCAGCGGGACTCCGAACAACTACGAGCAGTACTTC. Encoded protein: CASSGTPNNYEQYF.